This paragraph covers one T cell receptor (beta chain) sequence. No antigen is known for it. One base away there is no much larger clone; base qualities are not given. This sample is drawn from a study of cytomegalovirus exposure and HLA in healthy donors (dated by TCRdb to about 2017). For context, the study as a whole: An earlier analysis of 587 of the donors reported about 300 Gb of sequence data and some 110 million unique TCR beta sequences obtained from around 180 million T cells. An early release covering about 600 HLA-typed donors comprised approximately 300 gigabases of sequencing data and roughly 86 million unique TCR sequences. Of the roughly 400 genotyped donors, 65% to 90% fell in the genetic ancestry cluster associated with self-reported Caucasian donors. The study was designed to test whether signatures of past pathogen exposure could be identified by cataloging public T cell receptors. The study profiled the T cell repertoires of under 850 subjects by immunosequencing and related them to cytomegalovirus serostatus. A separate validation cohort of approximately 130 different subjects was used in addition to the roughly 700-subject first cohort. To predict cytomegalovirus infection status, the study brought together high-throughput TCR immunosequencing, statistical association of individual TCRs with disease status, and machine learning. To study patterns of TCR occurrence, a later analysis re-analyzed previously published TCR beta repertoires from more than 550 donors and added high-resolution HLA genotyping. In the later analysis, no new phenotypic data were used to find candidate immune exposures; instead, reliance was placed on TCR beta sequences and their occurrence across donors. To decide whether each TCR beta V gene segment behaved as functional or pseudogenic, an earlier analysis of approximately 590 of the donors relied on high-throughput TCR beta sequencing. Alongside the repertoire data, information on donor age, sex, ethnicity and CMV serostatus was compiled. A later genetic analysis used genome-wide SNP genotypes for about 60% of the roughly 700 donors, treating that subset as a discovery cohort. All discovery cohort repertoires had been generated using a single sequencing platform. Class I and class II HLA loci were covered by the typing at four-digit resolution. Typing coverage varied by locus: about 620-640 donors for A, B, C, DRB1 and DQB1; approximately 560 for DQA1; nearly 610 for DPA1; about 450 for DPB1. Because of strong linkage in the cohort, roughly five DR-DQ haplotypes were treated as single units for association and clustering. Among roughly 400 genotyped donors of the cohort, an average of 235,054 unique TCR beta nucleotide sequences were sequenced per donor, around a sixth of them non-productive. Study-level results and caveats: Strong co-occurrence of HLA alleles, especially DR and DQ, made assigning TCR associations to individual alleles difficult. In both the original and validation cohorts, the classifier was reported to diagnose cytomegalovirus status with high specificity and sensitivity. In the study, 150 to 200 TCR beta chains were listed as associated with cytomegalovirus. Because the 87-base-pair reads could not distinguish some IMGT-functional V segments, including TRBV6-2 and TRBV6-3, those segments were excluded. Several of the top co-occurrence clusters appeared to be linked to parvovirus B19, influenza, CMV and Epstein-Barr virus, according to a later analysis. According to the authors, the approach could potentially be generalized to other disease states and immunological phenotypes. For the cohort, immune exposure information was limited to CMV serostatus. Specific HLA alleles were associated with 15,000 to 20,000 TCR beta sequences at a false discovery rate of 0.05 in a later analysis. Compared with equally common non-associated chains, HLA-associated TCR beta chains in a later analysis were more clonally expanded and had lower generation probabilities. Because some donors lacked HLA typing at each locus, the association tests relied only on the typed subset. V-gene and J-gene trimming of TCR beta chains was associated with a missense DCLRE1C variant in a later genetic analysis, and the association was replicated in an independent cohort. Most TCR sequences were observed very rarely across donors, whereas some public TCRs were present in many individuals. Only TCR beta chains were sequenced in this cohort, and the absence of alpha or paired-chain data limited detectable features. Because counts were too low, seventeen rarely observed V segments, including chromosome 9 orphons, were excluded from the earlier analysis of 587 of the donors. According to a later analysis, most CMV-associated TCR beta chains appeared to be HLA-restricted, and the HLA associations seemed to be driven largely by CMV exposure. In an earlier analysis of approximately 600 of the donors, most TCR beta V segments were observed in productive rearrangements about 90% or about 30% of the time, broadly matching IMGT annotations. A later genetic analysis reported fewer N-insertions in productive TCRs among donors in an Asian-associated ancestry cluster than the approximately 700-donor mean. Roughly uniform sequencing depth across donors was assumed in presence/absence analyses, although this assumption may not hold. In vitro tests confirmed that a few of the cytomegalovirus-associated TCR beta chains recognize cytomegalovirus antigens. A group of highly shared sequence variants was considered likely to be a technical artifact of the sequencing pipeline. Correlated functional status among segregating V segments might be attributable to linkage disequilibrium, but an unknown experimental factor could not be ruled out. A later analysis found that TCR association rates varied across HLA loci, with DRB1 alleles showing the most associated TCRs and HLA-C alleles the fewest. A further reported finding was that TCR beta sequences accurately predicted the HLA-A and HLA-B alleles for most subjects in the first cohort.

V is pared back by 3 bases and J by 4 bases, with 15 bases lying between the germline termini. The CDR3 goes from the cysteine to the phenylalanine over 15 residues. Here the CDR3 DNA is all that survives: 45 bases in frame from base 1. From a lookup of the germline V gene (reference sequence), CDR1 and CDR2 are SEHNR and FQNEAQ. In total, approximately 700 healthy bone marrow donors made up the cohort. All cohort members were sampled while nominally healthy, although unrecorded immune exposures were likely present. The donor was CMV seropositive and belonged to the group of 250 to 300 seropositive cohort members. Every donor gave a peripheral blood sample, and the peripheral blood mononuclear cells from that sample were used for TCR beta sequencing. The Qiagen DNeasy Blood Extraction Kit was used to extract genomic DNA from the blood cell samples. Libraries were constructed by the immunoSEQ multiplex PCR assay. For the multiplex PCR, a mixture combining 60 forward primers for TCR Vbeta segments and 13 reverse primers for TCR Jbeta segments was used. The CDR3 region of rearranged TCR beta genes was amplified from genomic DNA with a multiplex PCR assay. Amplified TCR beta libraries were sequenced as 87-base-pair reads on the Illumina HiSeq System. Regarding the original processing steps: A later analysis counted some 74 million unique TCR beta chains across the 666 repertoires, and about 10 million of these chains were shared by at least two donors. Raw reads were error-corrected and collapsed into unique sequences by a nearest-neighbor algorithm in which closely related sequences were merged to remove PCR and sequencing errors. Alignment of CDR3 sequences to IMGT reference sequences was used to assign V, D and J gene segments. For a sequence to be retained, a match of at least six nucleotides was required to both a V gene segment and a J gene segment. A rearrangement was called productive if the CDR3 had no stop codons and remained in frame with V and J, and every other rearrangement was called non-productive. CDR3 was defined according to IMGT convention as the region running from the second conserved V-encoded cysteine to the conserved J-encoded phenylalanine. The earlier analysis of about 610 of the donors excluded sequences that lacked an unambiguous match to a single V gene segment. In an earlier analysis of approximately 590 of the donors, a V segment was called functional when productive rearrangements were above 56.7%, and segregating when the standard deviation between donors exceeded 5%. A statistical classification framework was built for diagnosing cytomegalovirus status from the catalog of TCR beta chain sequences. In a later analysis, TCR nucleotide sequences were compared against IMGT/GENE-DB human TR gene sequences so that V and J genes could be assigned. The TCRdist pipeline was used in a later analysis to assign CDR3 sequences and most-parsimonious VDJ recombination scenarios. In a later analysis, every TCR beta chain was defined by the combination of its CDR3 amino acid sequence and its V-gene family, and reads without a unique V-gene family were dropped. As a way to deal with suspected cross-contamination and a sequencing artifact, a later analysis dropped 592 nucleotide sequences that were highly shared and had low generation probability. A later analysis calculated a clonal expansion index for each public chain from normalized within-repertoire ranks of inferred template counts. In a later analysis, generation probabilities were computed using a VDJ recombination model fitted to out-of-frame rearrangements, and the results were checked against IGoR. A later analysis scored TCR-TCR, TCR-HLA and TCR-CMV co-occurrence with hypergeometric tests, applying a repertoire-size bias correction to TCR pairs. False discovery rates were estimated in a later analysis by permuting HLA or CMV assignments 20 times. In a later analysis, co-occurring TCRs were grouped using DBSCAN, with TCRdist sequence similarity added in when clustering inside HLA-allele-positive subsets. Repertoires with fewer than 30,000 or more than 120,000 public chains, plus five repertoires with anomalous nucleotide sharing, were excluded from co-occurrence clustering. Imported from immuneACCESS, the table was reduced by TCRdb to in-frame sequences with V and J called. These copies leave out some clones; in studies compared against another copy, an unresolved V gene accounts for under half, and the cause of the remainder is not known. V, J and clone size are taken as reported in that table, and D and trimming were inferred from the DNA itself. The sample table shows 200,000 or so clones, and roughly 74% are seen once. The top ten clones comprise around 5.9% of the sample.

The rearrangement combines TRBV7-9 with TRBJ1-2; the D segment cannot be called with confidence. Sequenced input: PBMCs. The receptor's source is a woman aged 25 to 45 in good health and CMV-seropositive. The CDR3 region: CASSFFDADSYGYTF. In nucleotides, the sequence is TGTGCCAGCAGCTTTTTCGACGCAGACTCCTATGGCTACACCTTC.